The clone carrying this T cell receptor beta chain was observed once. The antigen is undetermined. A much larger clone is a single base away; this may be a read error. This entry comes from a study of glioma-infiltrating T cells. Study-level information: Dexamethasone exposure before glioma surgery was limited to six or fewer days. About one million peripheral T cells were targeted at roughly 4- to 11-fold coverage. Overall study findings and caveats: Gliomas, especially low-grade, showed above-expected tissue-blood divergence; non-neoplastic patients showed below.

TCR alpha and beta CDR3 regions were amplified from RNA using iRepertoire nested multiplex PCR. Input was roughly 85-400 ng of tissue mRNA or PBMC total RNA. TCRdb reanalysed the multiplex PCR reads using MiXCR and keeps one entry per CDR3 protein. The data contain 400,000 or so distinct CDR3 sequences, roughly two fifths of them seen just once; the ten biggest clones take up about 12%. Germline assignment: CDR1 MDHEN and CDR2 SYDVKM. The V and J ends lost 9 bases and 4 bases respectively, with 12 bases between them. CDR3 size: 12 residues. The J gene is TRBJ1-2, the V gene TRBV28, with D possibly TRBD1 on 5 matching bases. This TCR was sampled from a human donor with low-grade glioma or glioblastoma, undergoing nonglioma brain surgery, or in good health (not recorded which). Input material: glioma tissue, nonneoplastic brain tissue, or PBMCs (not recorded which). The CDR3 here is CARLQDRYGYTF. The CDR3 bases are TGTGCCAGACTACAGGACCGCTATGGCTACACCTTC.